A selection of T cell receptor beta chains follows, all from one sample in a study of blood T cell repertoires in COVID-19. Clones were read by immunoSEQ multiplex PCR, and TCRdb kept only the in-frame ones, dropping some. The sample holds approximately 260,000 clones; 75% to 90% are singletons and the top ten take 3.5% to 5.5%. Specimen: peripheral blood. The receptors shown here come from a man between 60 and 75 years old who had recovered from COVID-19. CDR3s include the opening cysteine and the closing phenylalanine or tryptophan. D genes are given only for firm matches.

cdr3_aa: CASSYESARYNSPLHF
v_call: TRBV6-5
j_call: TRBJ1-6
d_call: .

cdr3_aa: CASSRPGGRNNEQFF
v_call: TRBV6-6
j_call: TRBJ2-1
d_call: .

cdr3_aa: CASSYPSGHGLVRTDTQYF
v_call: TRBV6-2/TRBV6-3
j_call: TRBJ2-3
d_call: .

cdr3_aa: CAISPGTGELFF
v_call: TRBV10-3
j_call: TRBJ2-2
d_call: .

cdr3_aa: CATSEAGTGGETQYF
v_call: TRBV24-1
j_call: TRBJ2-5
d_call: TRBD1

cdr3_aa: CASGGLAGVNNEQFF
v_call: TRBV5-1
j_call: TRBJ2-1
d_call: TRBD2

cdr3_aa: CASSLANSNTEAFF
v_call: TRBV5-1
j_call: TRBJ1-1
d_call: .

cdr3_aa: CASRSGTANTGELFF
v_call: TRBV2
j_call: TRBJ2-2
d_call: TRBD1

cdr3_aa: CASSLGTGVRNQPQHF
v_call: TRBV5-8
j_call: TRBJ1-5
d_call: TRBD1

cdr3_aa: CASSPRQGPGNEQFF
v_call: TRBV11-3
j_call: TRBJ2-1
d_call: TRBD1

cdr3_aa: CASSVRGAYNEQFF
v_call: TRBV2
j_call: TRBJ2-1
d_call: TRBD2

cdr3_aa: CASSLGSGMRELFF
v_call: TRBV5-6
j_call: TRBJ2-2
d_call: .

cdr3_aa: CASSRQREGVGQFF
v_call: TRBV5-1
j_call: TRBJ2-1
d_call: .

cdr3_aa: CATSTGTGNEEKLFF
v_call: TRBV24-1
j_call: TRBJ1-4
d_call: TRBD1

cdr3_aa: CASSIDTGSSYNEQFF
v_call: TRBV6-4
j_call: TRBJ2-1
d_call: .

cdr3_aa: CASSFADRGYQETQYF
v_call: TRBV6-6
j_call: TRBJ2-5
d_call: .

cdr3_aa: CASRFDQGMSYEQYF
v_call: TRBV6-4
j_call: TRBJ2-7
d_call: .

cdr3_aa: CASSLLGLAGPTDTQYF
v_call: TRBV28
j_call: TRBJ2-3
d_call: TRBD2

cdr3_aa: CASTSGGAGETQYF
v_call: TRBV19
j_call: TRBJ2-5
d_call: TRBD2

cdr3_aa: CASSYTRLAAPPDTQYF
v_call: TRBV6-2/TRBV6-3
j_call: TRBJ2-3
d_call: TRBD2

cdr3_aa: CASRQVTNQPQHF
v_call: TRBV28
j_call: TRBJ1-5
d_call: .

cdr3_aa: CASSTHPTGFGTDTQYF
v_call: TRBV18
j_call: TRBJ2-3
d_call: TRBD1

cdr3_aa: CASSPSGTGGETQYF
v_call: TRBV7-3
j_call: TRBJ2-5
d_call: TRBD1

cdr3_aa: CASSLGAGSYNEQFF
v_call: TRBV7-2
j_call: TRBJ2-1
d_call: .

cdr3_aa: CASSEWLAGAREQYF
v_call: TRBV2
j_call: TRBJ2-7
d_call: TRBD2

cdr3_aa: CASSLGLAGGRQETQYF
v_call: TRBV11-3
j_call: TRBJ2-5
d_call: TRBD2

cdr3_aa: CASSSPGQGGYGYTF
v_call: TRBV5-1
j_call: TRBJ1-2
d_call: TRBD1

cdr3_aa: CASSYPDRPHNEQFF
v_call: TRBV11-2
j_call: TRBJ2-1
d_call: TRBD1

cdr3_aa: CASSVSGGAYGYTF
v_call: TRBV9
j_call: TRBJ1-2
d_call: .

cdr3_aa: CASSLSRERDDEQYF
v_call: TRBV4-1
j_call: TRBJ2-7
d_call: TRBD2

cdr3_aa: CASSRTGGIYNEQFF
v_call: TRBV2
j_call: TRBJ2-1
d_call: TRBD1

cdr3_aa: CASSQGTSTDTQYF
v_call: TRBV4-2
j_call: TRBJ2-3
d_call: .

cdr3_aa: CASSLVSGAGYGYTF
v_call: TRBV5-5
j_call: TRBJ1-2
d_call: .

cdr3_aa: CASSSPGQGYSPLHF
v_call: TRBV19
j_call: TRBJ1-6
d_call: TRBD1

cdr3_aa: CASSPRQGMTPLHF
v_call: TRBV27
j_call: TRBJ1-6
d_call: TRBD1

cdr3_aa: CASTESVTGWSSYNEQFF
v_call: TRBV11-2
j_call: TRBJ2-1
d_call: .

cdr3_aa: CASSPRREENTEAFF
v_call: TRBV28
j_call: TRBJ1-1
d_call: .

cdr3_aa: CAYKNLQKSGNTIYF
v_call: TRBV30
j_call: TRBJ1-3
d_call: .

cdr3_aa: CASSETGGTEAFF
v_call: TRBV10-1
j_call: TRBJ1-1
d_call: TRBD1

cdr3_aa: CASSLRTVRTGELFF
v_call: TRBV5-5
j_call: TRBJ2-2
d_call: .

cdr3_aa: CASSSRGSGPTYEQYF
v_call: TRBV5-1
j_call: TRBJ2-7
d_call: .

cdr3_aa: CASSDSGTGSGELFF
v_call: TRBV10-1
j_call: TRBJ2-2
d_call: TRBD1

cdr3_aa: CASSSDSYGYTF
v_call: TRBV5-6
j_call: TRBJ1-2
d_call: .

cdr3_aa: CASSSKLAGTAIDTQYF
v_call: TRBV5-8
j_call: TRBJ2-3
d_call: TRBD2

cdr3_aa: CASSKCGSSYNEQFF
v_call: TRBV21-1
j_call: TRBJ2-1
d_call: .

cdr3_aa: CASSLRTASNEQFF
v_call: TRBV4-1
j_call: TRBJ2-1
d_call: .